The rows below give T cell receptor beta chains drawn from one sample of a study of blood T cell repertoires in COVID-19. Assay: immunoSEQ multiplex PCR; the TCRdb copy retains only in-frame clones and omits some. Here the sample spans around 200,000 clones, approximately 87% being singletons. Sequencing input: PBMCs or T cells enriched from blood (not recorded which). The receptors come from a woman aged 45 to 65 in a cohort exposed to, infected with or recovered from COVID-19 (not recorded which). CDR3s include the opening cysteine and the closing phenylalanine or tryptophan. A D gene is named only where the DNA matches it firmly. The size entry is marked missing in some rows and otherwise reads once, few, many or a size class.

TRBV3-1/TRBV3-2	NA	TRBJ2-4	NA	TGTGCCAGCAGCCTTTTAAAAAACATTCAGTACTTC	CASSLLKNIQYF
TRBV7-2	NA	TRBJ2-2	once	TGTGCCAGCAGCCCCAGCGGGAACACCGGGGAGCTGTTTTTT	CASSPSGNTGELFF
TRBV5-1	TRBD1	TRBJ2-1	NA	TGCGCCAGCAGCTTGGCCGTTACAGGGGGCTACAATGAGCAGTTCTTC	CASSLAVTGGYNEQFF
TRBV2	TRBD1	TRBJ1-1	NA	TGTGCCAGCAGAGACAGGGGGCTGACTGAAGCTTTCTTT	CASRDRGLTEAFF
TRBV18	TRBD1	TRBJ2-5	NA	TGTGCCAGCTCTCCTGACAGGGACCACGAGACCCAGTACTTC	CASSPDRDHETQYF
TRBV5-5	TRBD1	TRBJ1-4	NA	TGTGCCAGCAGCGTAACCGGACAGGGCGTCCCATTTTTT	CASSVTGQGVPFF
TRBV4-1	TRBD2	TRBJ2-7	few	TGCGCCAGCAGCCAACTTCCCGGGACTAGCTTTGTCGAGCAGTACTTC	CASSQLPGTSFVEQYF
TRBV28	NA	TRBJ1-4	few	TGTGCCAGCAGTTTTCCTCAGGGATATGGTGGTGAAAAACTGTTTTTT	CASSFPQGYGGEKLFF
TRBV11-2	NA	TRBJ2-5	NA	TGTGCCAGCAGCTTATTGTCGGAGACCCAGTACTTC	CASSLLSETQYF
TRBV15	NA	TRBJ2-7	NA	TGTGCCACCAGCATCCCTGCGTTACACGAGCAGTACTTC	CATSIPALHEQYF
TRBV6-2/TRBV6-3	NA	TRBJ1-1	NA	TGTGCCAGCAGTTACTGGACAGCTGAAGCTTTCTTT	CASSYWTAEAFF
TRBV10-1	NA	TRBJ2-1	NA	TGCGCCAGCAGTGGGCCCAAGGAAGGAGGTGAGCAGTTCTTC	CASSGPKEGGEQFF
TRBV27	NA	TRBJ1-2	NA	TGTGCCACCCGTAAGGGGGGGGTGGTCATTGGCTACACCTTC	CATRKGGVVIGYTF
TRBV7-9	TRBD1	TRBJ2-5	NA	TGTGCCAGCAGCTTCGGGACAGGGGGCCCAGAGACCCAGTACTTC	CASSFGTGGPETQYF
TRBV7-9	TRBD1	TRBJ1-2	once	TGTGCCAGCAGCCCACCACCATTGACAGGGTTTGGCTACACCTTC	CASSPPPLTGFGYTF
TRBV2	TRBD2	TRBJ2-7	NA	TGTGCCAGCAGGGCCCGGGGGCGGGGGGCCTCCTACGAGCAGTACTTC	CASRARGRGASYEQYF
TRBV5-4	NA	TRBJ1-1	NA	TGTGCCAGCAGCGGAGGGAGGTACACTGAAGCTTTCTTT	CASSGGRYTEAFF
TRBV6-5	NA	TRBJ1-2	NA	TGTGCCAGTATTACCTCAGGGGAATATGGCTACACCTTC	CASITSGEYGYTF
TRBV9	TRBD1	TRBJ2-6	NA	TGTGCCAGCAGCGCAAGACAACAGGGGGCGGGCGGGGCCAACGTCCTGACTTTC	CASSARQQGAGGANVLTF
TRBV4-3	NA	TRBJ1-5	NA	TGCGCCAGCAGCCAGGATCTCCCGGCAGCGTATAATCAGCCCCAGCATTTT	CASSQDLPAAYNQPQHF
TRBV5-8	NA	TRBJ1-4	NA	TGTGCCAGCAGCTTGGAATTAGAGGGGGATGAAAAACTGTTTTTT	CASSLELEGDEKLFF
TRBV27	NA	TRBJ1-5	NA	TGTGCCAGCAGTGGGACTGGGAATCAGCCCCAGCATTTT	CASSGTGNQPQHF
TRBV19	TRBD1	TRBJ1-1	NA	TGTGCCAGTCCCCCGGGGACAGGGGAGACTGAAGCTTTCTTT	CASPPGTGETEAFF
TRBV9	TRBD1	TRBJ2-5	NA	TGTGCCAGCAGCATCCGGACAGGGCCGGAAGAGACCCAGTACTTC	CASSIRTGPEETQYF
TRBV29-1	NA	TRBJ1-1	NA	TGCAGCGTTGTTACCTGGAAAGTGCGGAGGGGTACTGAAGCTTTCTTT	CSVVTWKVRRGTEAFF
TRBV24-1	NA	TRBJ2-5	NA	TGTGCCACCAGTGATTTGCAGGGGGAGACCCAGTACTTC	CATSDLQGETQYF
TRBV5-6	NA	TRBJ1-2	NA	TGTGCCAGCAGCTTGGTGGGACAAATCTATGGCTACACCTTC	CASSLVGQIYGYTF
TRBV4-3	NA	TRBJ1-5	NA	TGCGCCAGCAGCCAAGACGGTGGAGTTAATCAGCCCCAGCATTTT	CASSQDGGVNQPQHF
TRBV30	NA	TRBJ2-3	NA	TGTGCCTGGAGTGCCCTGGGGGGGCCATCAGATACGCAGTATTTT	CAWSALGGPSDTQYF
TRBV6-1	NA	TRBJ1-4	NA	TGTGCCAGCAGTGAAGCCCACCAGGGAGGGGATGAAAAACTGTTTTTT	CASSEAHQGGDEKLFF